This T cell receptor (beta chain) was recovered during a study of blood T cell repertoires in COVID-19. Study-wide context: The cDNA or gDNA used as material had been derived from T cells, B-cell-depleted T cells, or PBMCs.

All enrollees were roughly 18 to 100 years old and from fewer than 30 US areas. The study assigned cohorts using participant-reported clinical history. Germline values: CDR1 MDHEN, CDR2 SYDVKM. The CDR3 has 17 residues. V shed 5 bases and J 0 bases; nucleotides not matched to a gene: 11. Original analysis: Amplification of reference gene primers was used by the study to estimate nucleated cell counts. Generated by immunoSEQ multiplex PCR, the TCRdb table keeps only in-frame clones and is missing some. The V and J calls and clone size were taken over from that table, and D and trimming were inferred from the DNA. The sample lists a few hundred thousand clones, roughly 91% occurring once.

Sequencing input: PBMCs or T cells enriched from blood (not recorded which). The receptor was isolated from a man between 40 and 49 years old who had recovered from COVID-19. This rearrangement joins TRBV28 to TRBJ2-3; 7 bases map to TRBD2. CDR3: CASSTGDLAVSTDTQYF. Here the CDR3 DNA reads TGTGCCAGCAGTACCGGGGATCTAGCGGTTAGCACAGATACGCAGTATTTT.